This record looks at one T cell receptor (beta chain) sequence and its context. This specimen comes from a study of T cell changes during pregnancy in multiple sclerosis. This CDR3 has 15 amino acids. The V and J ends lost 5 bases and 7 bases, in that order; junction bases with no gene match: 10. The germline V gene has CDR1 SGHTA and CDR2 FQGTGA. The method was immunoSEQ multiplex PCR; TCRdb's version includes in-frame clones alone and lacks a portion of them. The table lists tens of thousands of clones, approximately 90% of them singletons. This chain uses TRBV7-3 with TRBJ2-1, with 8 bases fitting TRBD1. Source: CD4+ T cells from peripheral blood mononuclear cells, taken in the second trimester of pregnancy. The clonotype was recovered from a female donor with multiple sclerosis, enrolled in a pregnancy study. The CDR3 loop reads CASSTGTGPQNEQFF. In DNA, the CDR3 is TGTGCCAGCAGCACCGGGACAGGACCTCAAAATGAGCAGTTCTTC.